This T cell receptor (beta chain) stems from a study of blood T cell repertoires in COVID-19. Study details: Sources were T cells, B-cell-depleted T cells, or PBMCs; the material itself was cDNA or gDNA.

CDR3 length: 16 residues. The V gene lost 0 bases and the J gene lost 2 bases, with 14 bases spanning the gap. CDR1 is LGHDT, CDR2 YNNKEL, per germline (reference sequence). Participants were aged about 18 to 90 years from about two dozen US areas. Assignments of participants to cohorts depended upon their own reported clinical history. The protocol was immunoSEQ multiplex PCR, while the TCRdb copy is restricted to in-frame clones and leaves out a portion. The top ten clones hold approximately 5.3% of a sample with roughly 330,000 clones, about 89% of them seen once. The rearrangement links TRBV3-1 (or the pseudogene TRBV3-2) to TRBJ2-7; the D gene is possibly TRBD2 (6 bases). The TCR originated in a woman in her twenties or thirties who had recovered from COVID-19. Sequencing was carried out using PBMCs or T cells enriched from blood (not recorded which). The CDR3: CASSQDAGSRAYEQYF. The CDR3 coding sequence is TGTGCCAGCAGCCAAGACGCGGGGTCGAGGGCCTACGAGCAGTACTTC.